This T cell receptor beta chain stems from a study of T-cell memory formation after mild COVID-19. TCRalpha and TCRbeta libraries used 5'RACE with constant-segment primers and UMIs. TCRdb reprocessed the 5' RACE reads with MiXCR, giving one entry per CDR3 protein. The sample gives a few hundred thousand distinct CDR3 sequences, about 15% of which show up once; around 22% is in the top ten. Between the trimmed V and J ends, which lost 4 bases and 1 base, there was a span of 7 bases. The CDR3 has 13 amino acids. Germline values: CDR1 LGHDT, CDR2 YNNKEL (reference sequence). In this sample, this clonotype turned up many times. What it binds is not known. Study-wide points: Later expanders leaned CD4+, whereas clones that contracted between day 15 and 85 were balanced CD4/CD8. The finding that pre-infection memory included some responding clones suggested that cross-reactive memory joined. Most CD4+ clones that shrank were in CM and EM, while CD8+ ones turned up in EMRA.

Material for sequencing was PBMCs or a T cell subset sorted from them (not recorded which). This sequence joins TRBV3-1 and TRBJ1-1; D is ambiguous. This sequence was found in a man younger than 35 who had mild COVID-19 (a few samples of this study predate the infection). Cell type and time point are not known. The CDR3 sequence is CASSRDKNTEAFF. The CDR3 DNA sequence: TGTGCCAGCAGCCGCGACAAGAACACTGAAGCTTTCTTT.